The next 15 T cell receptor beta chains were all read from a single sample in a study of control samples from healthy donors and cancer patients. Using immunoSEQ multiplex PCR, the repertoire was profiled, and TCRdb retains in-frame clones only, with some absent. The sample lists around 180,000 clones; 85% to 95% were seen once. The sequenced material came from blood. These receptor sequences come from a woman younger than 35 in good health.

V usage is TRBV9 and J usage is TRBJ2-5, with a tentative D call TRBD2 (5 bases). Germline lookup yields CDR1 SGDLS and CDR2 YYNGEE. This CDR3 has 14 residues. The V end lost 0 bases, the J end lost 3 bases, and 9 bases lay between the germline ends. The CDR3 coding sequence is TGTGCCAGCAGCGTAGGGGGAGTGGAAGAGACCCAGTACTTC. Translating it yields CASSVGGVEETQYF.

The chain carries TRBV5-6 and TRBJ1-3; D is unclear. Trimming left V 2 bases short and J 1 base short, with 10 bases between. This CDR3 contains 15 residues. Per germline, CDR1 SGHDT and CDR2 YYEEEE. Here the CDR3 DNA reads TGTGCCAGCAGCTTCCCCAGCTATTCTGGAAACACCATATATTTT. This sequence encodes CASSFPSYSGNTIYF.

The V and J genes are TRBV6-2 or TRBV6-3 and TRBJ2-1; no reliable D call. Germline assignment: CDR1 MNHEY and CDR2 SVGEGT. The CDR3 runs 16 residues. Trimming removed 0 bases from V and 4 bases from J, with 13 bases in between. CDR3 sequence: CASSYSNSLVYNEQFF. In nucleotides, the CDR3 is TGTGCCAGCAGTTACTCGAACAGCCTTGTGTACAATGAGCAGTTCTTC.

Only one count was recorded for this clone. The rearrangement joins TRBV27 to TRBJ1-2; unclear D gene. CDR1 MNHEY and CDR2 SMNVEV come from the germline V gene (reference sequence). This CDR3 is built from 14 residues. Trimming cost V 0 bases and J 4 bases, with 9 bases left between them. The CDR3 is CASSLSESLYGYTF. The CDR3 DNA is TGTGCCAGCAGTTTATCGGAGTCACTCTATGGCTACACCTTC.

J is TRBJ2-1 and V is TRBV14, with 8 bases matching TRBD2. Germline V lookup: CDR1 SGHDN, CDR2 FVKESK. CDR3 length equals 18 residues. V gave up 0 bases and J gave up 8 bases; unmatched junction bases: 15. CDR3 protein: CASSQDWSGSFSQHEQFF. CDR3 DNA: TGTGCCAGCAGCCAAGATTGGAGCGGGAGTTTCTCCCAACATGAGCAGTTCTTC.

This clone came up once. This sequence joins TRBV7-2 and TRBJ2-4, with D possibly being TRBD1 (6 bases). CDR3 size: 16 residues. Germline V CDR1 and CDR2: SGHTA, FQGNSA. V lost 5 bases, J lost 6 bases, and 20 bases lay in between. CDR3 in DNA: TGTGCCAGCAGCATGGTGGCCAGGACAGCCCTAAACATTCAGTACTTC. This codes for CASSMVARTALNIQYF.

CDR3 amino acids: CASSLDSNYGYTF. The DNA of the CDR3 is TGTGCCAGCAGTTTGGACAGCAACTATGGCTACACCTTC. The chain combines TRBV28 with TRBJ1-2; possibly TRBD1 for D (6 bases). The V end was cut by 3 bases, the J end by 2 bases, with 7 bases between. Germline loops: CDR1 MDHEN, CDR2 SYDVKM. CDR3 length: 13 residues.

V and J are TRBV5-1 and TRBJ1-6; possibly TRBD1 for D (6 bases). Germline loops: CDR1 SGHRS, CDR2 YFSETQ. V gave up 7 bases and J gave up 7 bases, with 12 bases separating them. The CDR3 is 13 amino acids. The CDR3 nucleotides are TGCGCCAGCGCGGACAGTCCCAATTCACCCCTCCACTTT. It specifies CASADSPNSPLHF.

The chain links TRBV13 to TRBJ1-1; 7 bases match TRBD1. This CDR3 has 17 amino acids. Germline assignment: CDR1 PRHDT and CDR2 FYEKMQ (reference sequence). The V segment lost 3 bases and the J segment 4 bases; nucleotides outside the gene matches: 14. The CDR3 DNA follows: TGTGCCAGCAGCTTTACCCAGGGGAGAGGGGGCGGCACTGAAGCTTTCTTT. It translates to CASSFTQGRGGGTEAFF. Combining the CDR3 with reference TRBV13 and TRBJ1-1 gives the whole variable domain AAGVIQSPRHLIKEKRETATLKCYPIPRHDTVYWYQQGPGQDPQFLISFYEKMQSDKGSIPDRFSAQQFSDYHSELNMSSLELGDSALYFCASSFTQGRGGGTEAFFGQGTRLTVV.

The chain joins TRBV27 to TRBJ1-4; a possible D gene is TRBD1 (5 bases). The CDR3 loop spans 18 amino acids. The V gene's germline CDR1 is MNHEY and CDR2 SMNVEV (reference sequence). V lost 2 bases and J 7 bases, leaving 23 bases between the germline ends. As DNA, the CDR3 is TGTGCCAGCAGTTTAGCGTTTCTCCCCGGGGCGGGGGGTGAAAAACTGTTTTTT. Its protein product is CASSLAFLPGAGGEKLFF. The full variable domain, completed using reference TRBV27 and TRBJ1-4, is EAQVTQNPRYLITVTGKKLTVTCSQNMNHEYMSWYRQDPGLGLRQIYYSMNVEVTDKGDVPEGYKVSRKEKRNFPLILESPSPNQTSLYFCASSLAFLPGAGGEKLFFGSGTQLSVL.

The chain uses TRBV19 and TRBJ1-2; D gene ambiguous. Germline V lookup: CDR1 LNHDA, CDR2 SQIVND (reference sequence). The CDR3 covers 13 residues. The CDR3 spells CASEGGKHYGYTF. The CDR3, as DNA: TGTGCTTCCGAAGGAGGGAAACACTATGGCTACACCTTC.

The CDR3 DNA reads TGCGCCAGCAGCCCCGGGACAGGGATGTTCTACGAGCAGTACTTC. Its protein is CASSPGTGMFYEQYF. This chain uses TRBV5-1 with TRBJ2-7; 9 nucleotides align to TRBD1. The CDR3 runs to 15 residues. J gave up 3 bases and V 4 bases, and 8 bases lay outside the gene matches. Germline V gene data show CDR1 as SGHRS and CDR2 as YFSETQ.

The chain has TRBV5-1 and TRBJ2-4; TRBD2 might be the D (5 bases). The CDR3 contains 15 residues. Germline V lookup: CDR1 SGHRS, CDR2 YFSETQ. Trimming cost V 3 bases and J 3 bases, with 13 bases left between them. CDR3 nucleotides: TGCGCCAGCAGCTCCCCCGACTATGGCAAAAACATTCAGTACTTC. It encodes CASSSPDYGKNIQYF.

The chain employs TRBV9 and TRBJ1-2, with D tentatively TRBD1 (5 bases). The CDR3 is 14 residues long. Per the germline V gene, CDR1 is SGDLS and CDR2 is YYNGEE. Trimming cost V 6 bases and J 0 bases, with 12 bases left between them. In nucleotides, the CDR3 is TGTGCCAGCACCCCTCCGGGGGCTAACTATGGCTACACCTTC. Translation gives CASTPPGANYGYTF.

The rearrangement uses TRBV7-2 and TRBJ1-1, with D hard to call. Looked up from germline, CDR1 is SGHTA and CDR2 is FQGNSA. The germline V and J ends were trimmed by 3 bases and 0 bases, with 11 bases remaining between them. CDR3 length: 15 amino acids. The CDR3 spells CASSFVMVMNTEAFF. DNA for the CDR3: TGTGCCAGCAGCTTCGTGATGGTGATGAACACTGAAGCTTTCTTT.